These 24 T cell receptor beta chains share one sample of origin, sequenced in a study of OX40 agonist ivuxolimab in advanced cancers. The assay was immunoSEQ multiplex PCR, and TCRdb's table has in-frame clones only and misses some. The sample lists roughly 48,000 clones; approximately 83% were seen once. The sequencing here drew on CD4+ or CD8+ T cells sorted from blood, taken in a trial of the OX40 agonist ivuxolimab. The receptor set was obtained from an adult with an advanced solid tumor such as melanoma, head and neck, liver or kidney cancer.

DNA for the CDR3: TGTGCCAGCAGCCCCGACAGGTCCACCATATATTTT. Its translation is CASSPDRSTIYF. The V call is TRBV7-2, the J call TRBJ1-3, with a tentative D call TRBD1 (6 bases). The germline V gene has CDR1 SGHTA and CDR2 FQGNSA. There are 12 residues in the CDR3. Trimming stripped 5 bases from V and 9 bases from J, with 11 bases between.

CDR3: CSVSGTINEQFF. The CDR3 DNA reads as TGCAGCGTGTCCGGGACAATCAATGAGCAGTTCTTC. The V and J genes are TRBV29-1 and TRBJ2-1; maybe TRBD1 (6 bases). There are 12 residues in the CDR3. Germline V gene sequence: CDR1 SQVTM, CDR2 ANQGSEA. Deletions cut 6 bases from V and 6 bases from J, with 12 bases between.

This rearrangement joins TRBV6-4 to TRBJ1-5; D is ambiguous. The V end was cut by 8 bases, the J end by 12 bases, with 20 bases between. Germline V gives CDR1 MRHNA, CDR2 SNTAGT. The CDR3 sequence is 13 residues long. The CDR3 DNA sequence: TGTGCCAGCGCCCCGGAAGGCGGGAGAAACCAGCATTTT. It is translated as CASAPEGGRNQHF.

The chain employs TRBV5-1 and TRBJ2-2; D unclear. Trimming left V 0 bases short and J 4 bases short, with 7 bases between. This CDR3 region has 14 residues. Germline CDR1 SGHRS, CDR2 YFSETQ. This CDR3 reads CASSLGLFTGELFF. Written as DNA, the CDR3 is TGCGCCAGCAGCTTGGGTCTCTTCACCGGGGAGCTGTTTTTT.

This chain connects TRBV12-5 to TRBJ2-1; D is perhaps TRBD1 or TRBD2 (6 bases each). This CDR3 has 18 amino acids. Trimming stripped 0 bases from V and 7 bases from J, with 22 bases between. Germline CDR1 LGHNT, CDR2 FRNRAP. The CDR3 loop is CASGLVLWGARGGNEQFF. CDR3 in DNA: TGTGCTAGTGGTTTGGTACTTTGGGGGGCCAGGGGAGGAAATGAGCAGTTCTTC.

This chain joins TRBV6-5 and TRBJ2-7, with D perhaps TRBD2 (6 bases). Trimming took 8 bases from V and 3 from J, leaving 14 bases between them. The CDR3 has 13 residues. Germline CDR1 is MNHEY and CDR2 is SVGAGI. The CDR3 DNA sequence: TGTGCCAGCGAAGCGGGCAAAAGCTACGAGCAGTACTTC. It codes for CASEAGKSYEQYF.

This sequence joins TRBV7-8 and TRBJ2-5, with TRBD2 identical over 11 bases. From germline, CDR1 is SGHVS and CDR2 FQNEAQ. V lost 1 base and J lost 4; bases outside the gene matches: 5. CDR3 length: 16 residues. The CDR3 protein is CASSLVIAGGPETQYF. CDR3 DNA: TGTGCCAGCAGCTTAGTTATAGCGGGGGGGCCAGAGACCCAGTACTTC.

CDR3 sequence reads: CASSALSTAAGGYTF. CDR3 sequence (DNA): TGTGCCAGCAGTGCCCTATCGACAGCGGCGGGTGGCTACACCTTC. V is TRBV6-4 and J is TRBJ1-2; D might be TRBD1 (5 bases). The CDR3 is 15 amino acids. Germline V lookup: CDR1 MRHNA, CDR2 SNTAGT. With 4 bases removed from V and 7 bases from J, the gap between germline ends came to 19 bases.

The J gene is TRBJ2-7, the V gene TRBV6-5; D may be TRBD1 or TRBD2 (5 bases each). The CDR3 is made up of 15 amino acids. Germline CDR1 reads MNHEY; CDR2 reads SVGAGI. The V end lost 2 bases, the J end lost 2 bases, and 13 bases lay between the germline ends. CDR3 amino acids: CASSYTRDGPYEQYF. The DNA for the CDR3 is TGTGCCAGCAGTTACACCAGGGACGGACCCTACGAGCAGTACTTC.

With respect to this clone: The same CDR3 also results from other DNA sequences found in this sample. The CDR3 loop reads CASSPRGVGTEAFF. The CDR3 DNA reads as TGTGCCAGCAGCCCGCGGGGGGTCGGCACCGAAGCTTTCTTT. This chain joins TRBV7-9 and TRBJ1-1; possibly TRBD1 for D (5 bases). The CDR3 runs 14 residues. Germline loops: CDR1 SEHNR, CDR2 FQNEAQ (reference sequence). V was shortened by 5 bases and J by 8 bases, with 18 bases between the two germline ends.

J is TRBJ1-3 and V is TRBV4-3; no firm D call. From germline, CDR1 is LGHNA and CDR2 YSLEER. The V and J ends lost 0 bases and 1 base respectively, with 4 bases between them. The CDR3 is 14 residues long. This CDR3 is CASSQDLSGNTIYF. The CDR3 bases are TGCGCCAGCAGCCAAGATCTGTCTGGAAACACCATATATTTT.

CDR3 residues: CASSLGWTENTEAFF. CDR3 sequence (DNA): TGTGCCAGCAGCTTAGGGTGGACAGAGAACACTGAAGCTTTCTTT. The chain has TRBV7-8 and TRBJ1-1, with a possible D match to TRBD1 (6 bases). Trimming left V 1 base short and J 1 base short, with 10 bases between. This CDR3 is 15 amino acids long. Germline loops: CDR1 SGHVS, CDR2 FQNEAQ.

A single count supports this clone. The V call is TRBV5-1, the J call TRBJ2-3; 14 bases agree with TRBD2. The CDR3 loop spans 18 amino acids. Germline values: CDR1 SGHRS, CDR2 YFSETQ. V lost 3 bases to trimming and J lost 0 bases; unmatched junction nucleotides: 6. In DNA, the CDR3 is TGCGCCAGCAGCTCCTCCCGGACTAGCGGGGGGAGCACAGATACGCAGTATTTT. It yields the protein CASSSSRTSGGSTDTQYF.

The rearrangement links TRBV19 to TRBJ2-3; 7 bases line up with TRBD2. The germline V gene encodes CDR1 LNHDA and CDR2 SQIVND (reference sequence). The CDR3 consists of 13 residues. V shed 7 bases and J 6 bases; nucleotides not matched to a gene: 7. CDR3 sequence reads: CASKRPGGDTQYF. CDR3 DNA: TGTGCCAGTAAAAGGCCCGGGGGGGATACGCAGTATTTT.

The chain is built from TRBV6-1 and TRBJ2-7; 8 bases are shared with TRBD1. Germline assignment: CDR1 MNHNS and CDR2 SASEGT. The CDR3 has 16 residues. Trimming removed 1 base from V and 6 bases from J; junction bases left unmatched: 11. CDR3 region: CASSEGWARGLGEQYF. The CDR3 DNA sequence: TGTGCCAGCAGTGAAGGGTGGGCCAGGGGGCTCGGCGAGCAGTACTTC.

A remark on this clone: Germline is not matched at one junction end, which may reflect a read error. Other DNA sequences in this specimen translate into the identical CDR3. This chain joins TRBV5-1 and TRBJ1-3; D is unclear. The V gene's germline CDR1 is SGHRS and CDR2 YFSETQ. The CDR3 length is 16 residues. The CDR3 loop reads CASSLAGGYSGNTIYF. CDR3 DNA sequence: TGCGCCAGCAGCTTGGCCGGAGGGTACTCTGGAAACACCATATACTTT.

This sequence joins TRBV23-1 and TRBJ2-7; D is unclear. TRBV23-1 is assigned to the ORF class and has an uncertain function. CDR3 length: 11 amino acids. Trimming removed 2 bases at V and 7 bases at J, with 6 bases between. The DNA of the CDR3 is TGCGCCAGCAGTCAAGGTACAGAGCAGTACTTC. It codes for CASSQGTEQYF.

The J gene is TRBJ2-7, the V gene TRBV7-2; D perhaps matches TRBD2 (6 bases). V was pared by 5 bases and J by 1 base, with 27 bases between. Per germline, CDR1 SGHTA and CDR2 FQGNSA. The CDR3 contains 19 residues. The CDR3 coding sequence is TGTGCCAGCAGCCTCATGGGGCCCGCGGGGCCGGGCTTATCCTACGAGCAGTACTTC. Protein: CASSLMGPAGPGLSYEQYF.

This chain connects TRBV18 to TRBJ2-6; D uncertain. Germline V CDR1 and CDR2: KGHSH, LQKENI. This CDR3 has 14 residues. Between the trimmed V and J ends, which lost 2 bases and 0 bases, there was a span of 2 bases. The CDR3 region has the DNA TGTGCCAGCTCACCAAGCTCTGGGGCCAACGTCCTGACTTTC. Protein product: CASSPSSGANVLTF.

CDR3 sequence: CASTLGQGLEAFF. The DNA for the CDR3 is TGTGCCAGCACCCTTGGACAGGGACTCGAAGCTTTCTTT. J is TRBJ1-1 and V is TRBV7-2; the match to TRBD1 covers 8 bases. Germline V gene data show CDR1 as SGHTA and CDR2 as FQGNSA. CDR3 length: 13 amino acids. The junction had 9 bases not matched to a gene; V was cut back by 7 bases and J by 8 bases.

This sequence joins TRBV29-1 and TRBJ2-5, with D tentatively TRBD1 (6 bases). V lost 3 bases and J lost 4, with 9 bases in between. Germline V gene data show CDR1 as SQVTM and CDR2 as ANQGSEA. CDR3 length equals 12 residues. The CDR3 region has the DNA TGCAGCGTTGAGAAAGGGGGAGAGACCCAGTACTTC. Translating it yields CSVEKGGETQYF.

The rearrangement uses TRBV27 and TRBJ2-4; D not certain. This CDR3 spans 13 amino acids. The V end was cut by 4 bases, the J end by 0 bases, with 4 bases between. Germline CDR1 MNHEY, CDR2 SMNVEV (reference sequence). The CDR3 reads CASSSVAKNIQYF. The CDR3 nucleotides read TGTGCCAGCAGTTCGGTAGCCAAAAACATTCAGTACTTC.

The chain links TRBV6-5 to TRBJ2-3, with D perhaps matching TRBD2 (6 bases). Germline assignment: CDR1 MNHEY and CDR2 SVGAGI. Trimming left V 6 bases short and J 0 bases short, with 13 bases between. This CDR3 has 15 amino acids. The chain's CDR3 is CASRTSGFSTDTQYF. The CDR3 DNA follows: TGTGCCAGCAGGACGAGCGGGTTTAGCACAGATACGCAGTATTTT.

The chain joins TRBV9 to TRBJ1-5, with TRBD1 identical over 8 bases. Trimming took 5 bases from V and 5 from J; bases not matched to a gene: 3. CDR1 SGDLS and CDR2 YYNGEE come from the germline V gene. The CDR3 covers 13 residues. The DNA of the CDR3 is TGTGCCAGCAGTCCAGGGGGCGATCAGCCCCAGCATTTT. Protein: CASSPGGDQPQHF. Based on the CDR3 plus reference TRBV9 and TRBJ1-5, the full variable domain is DSGVTQTPKHLITATGQRVTLRCSPRSGDLSVYWYQQSLDQGLQFLIQYYNGEERAKGNILERFSAQQFPDLHSELNLSSLELGDSALYFCASSPGGDQPQHFGDGTRLSIL.